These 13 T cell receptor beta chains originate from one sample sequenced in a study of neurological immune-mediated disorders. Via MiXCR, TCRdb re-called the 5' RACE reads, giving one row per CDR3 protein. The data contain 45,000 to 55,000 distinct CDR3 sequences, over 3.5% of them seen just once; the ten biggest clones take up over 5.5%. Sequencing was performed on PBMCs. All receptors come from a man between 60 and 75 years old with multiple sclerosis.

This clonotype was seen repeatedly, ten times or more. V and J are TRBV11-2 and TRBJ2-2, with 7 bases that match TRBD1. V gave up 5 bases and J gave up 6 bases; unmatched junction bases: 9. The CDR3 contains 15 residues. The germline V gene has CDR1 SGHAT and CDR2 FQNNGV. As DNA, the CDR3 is TGTGCCAGCAGCCCGTTGACAGGGTTGTCCGGGGAGCTGTTTTTT. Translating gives CASSPLTGLSGELFF. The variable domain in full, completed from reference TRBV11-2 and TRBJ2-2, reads EAGVAQSPRYKIIEKRQSVAFWCNPISGHATLYWYQQILGQGPKLLIQFQNNGVVDDSQLPKDRFSAERLKGVDSTLKIQPAKLEDSAVYLCASSPLTGLSGELFFGEGSRLTVL.

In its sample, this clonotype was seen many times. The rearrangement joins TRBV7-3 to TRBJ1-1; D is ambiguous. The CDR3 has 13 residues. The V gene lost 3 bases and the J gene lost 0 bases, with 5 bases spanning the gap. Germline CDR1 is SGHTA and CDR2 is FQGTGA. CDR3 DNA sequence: TGTGCCAGCAGCTTGACCGTGAACACTGAAGCTTTCTTT. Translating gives CASSLTVNTEAFF.

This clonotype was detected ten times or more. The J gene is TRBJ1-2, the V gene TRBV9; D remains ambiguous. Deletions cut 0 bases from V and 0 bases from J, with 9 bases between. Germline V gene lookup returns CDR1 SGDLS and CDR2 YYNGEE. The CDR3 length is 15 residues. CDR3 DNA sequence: TGTGCCAGCAGCGTAGACGTCAGCGCTAACTATGGCTACACCTTC. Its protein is CASSVDVSANYGYTF.

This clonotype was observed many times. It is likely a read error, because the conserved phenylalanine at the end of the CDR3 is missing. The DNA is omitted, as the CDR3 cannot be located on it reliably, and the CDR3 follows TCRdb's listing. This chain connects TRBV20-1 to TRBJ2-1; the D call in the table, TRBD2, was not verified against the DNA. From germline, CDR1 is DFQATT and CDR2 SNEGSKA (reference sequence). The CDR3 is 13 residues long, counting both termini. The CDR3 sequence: CSARGVLSGLAGL.

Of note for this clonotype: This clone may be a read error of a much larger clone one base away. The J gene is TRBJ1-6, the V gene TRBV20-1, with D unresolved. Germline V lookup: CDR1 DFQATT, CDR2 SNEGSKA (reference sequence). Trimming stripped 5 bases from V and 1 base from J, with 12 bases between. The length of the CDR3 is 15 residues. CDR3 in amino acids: CSASKGISYNSPLHF. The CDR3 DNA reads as TGCAGTGCTTCGAAAGGGATATCCTATAATTCACCCCTCCACTTT.

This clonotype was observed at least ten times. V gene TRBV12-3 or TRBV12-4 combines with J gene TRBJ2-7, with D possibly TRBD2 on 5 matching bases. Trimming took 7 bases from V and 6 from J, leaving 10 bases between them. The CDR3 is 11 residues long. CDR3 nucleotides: TGTGCCAGCATGCGGGCAGTCGAGCAGTACTTC. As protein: CASMRAVEQYF.

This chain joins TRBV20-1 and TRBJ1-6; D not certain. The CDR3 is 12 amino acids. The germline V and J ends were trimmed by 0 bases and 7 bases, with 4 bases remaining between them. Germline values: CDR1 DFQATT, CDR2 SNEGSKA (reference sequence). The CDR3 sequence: CSAREGNSPLHF. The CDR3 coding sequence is TGCAGTGCTAGAGAAGGAAATTCACCCCTCCACTTT.

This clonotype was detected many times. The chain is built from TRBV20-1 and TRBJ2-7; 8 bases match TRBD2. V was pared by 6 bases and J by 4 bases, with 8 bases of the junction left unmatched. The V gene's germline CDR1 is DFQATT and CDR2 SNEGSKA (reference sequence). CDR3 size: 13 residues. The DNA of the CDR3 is TGCAGTGCAAACCAGCGGGAGTTTTACGAGCAGTACTTC. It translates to CSANQREFYEQYF.

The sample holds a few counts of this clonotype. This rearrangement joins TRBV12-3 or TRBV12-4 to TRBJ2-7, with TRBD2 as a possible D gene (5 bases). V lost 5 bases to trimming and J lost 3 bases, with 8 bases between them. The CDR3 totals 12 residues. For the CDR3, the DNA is TGTGCCAGCAGTACCCGGGGCTACGAGCAGTACTTC. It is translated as CASSTRGYEQYF.

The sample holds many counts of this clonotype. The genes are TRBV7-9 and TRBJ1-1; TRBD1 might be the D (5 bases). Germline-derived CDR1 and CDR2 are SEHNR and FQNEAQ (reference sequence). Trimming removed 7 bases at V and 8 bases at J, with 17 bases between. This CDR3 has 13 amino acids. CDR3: CASMLNSGTEAFF. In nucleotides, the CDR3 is TGTGCCAGCATGCTTAATTCTGGGACCGAAGCTTTCTTT.

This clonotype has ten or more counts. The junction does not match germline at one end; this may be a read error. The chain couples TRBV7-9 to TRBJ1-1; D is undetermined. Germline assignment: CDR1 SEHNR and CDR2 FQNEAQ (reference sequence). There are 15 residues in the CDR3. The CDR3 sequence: CASSFSRGGNSEAFF. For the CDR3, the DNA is TGTGCCAGCAGCTTTTCTCGGGGTGGGAACTCTGAAGCTTTCTTT.

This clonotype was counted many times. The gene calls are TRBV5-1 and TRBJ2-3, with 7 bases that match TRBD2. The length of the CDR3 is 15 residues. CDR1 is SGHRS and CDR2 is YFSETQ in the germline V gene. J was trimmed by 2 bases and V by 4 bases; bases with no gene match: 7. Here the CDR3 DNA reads TGCGCCAGCAGCCCCGGGACTAAATTCACAGATACGCAGTATTTT. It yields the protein CASSPGTKFTDTQYF.

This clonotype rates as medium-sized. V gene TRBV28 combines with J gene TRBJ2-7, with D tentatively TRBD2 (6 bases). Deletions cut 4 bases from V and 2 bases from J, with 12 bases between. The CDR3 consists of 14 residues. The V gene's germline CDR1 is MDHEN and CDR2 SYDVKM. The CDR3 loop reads CASSSQPGAYEQYF. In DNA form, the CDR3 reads TGTGCCAGCAGTTCTCAACCGGGGGCCTACGAGCAGTACTTC.